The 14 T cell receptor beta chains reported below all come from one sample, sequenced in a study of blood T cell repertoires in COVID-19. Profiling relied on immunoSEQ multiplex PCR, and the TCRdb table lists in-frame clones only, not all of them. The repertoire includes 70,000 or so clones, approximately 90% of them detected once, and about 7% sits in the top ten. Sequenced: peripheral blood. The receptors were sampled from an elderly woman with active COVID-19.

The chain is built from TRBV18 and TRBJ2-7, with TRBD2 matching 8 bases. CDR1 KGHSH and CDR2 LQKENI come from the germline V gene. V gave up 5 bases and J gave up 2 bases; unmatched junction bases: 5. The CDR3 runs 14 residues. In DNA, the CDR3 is TGTGCCAGCTCAGCGGGAGGACTCGCCTACGAGCAGTACTTC. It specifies CASSAGGLAYEQYF.

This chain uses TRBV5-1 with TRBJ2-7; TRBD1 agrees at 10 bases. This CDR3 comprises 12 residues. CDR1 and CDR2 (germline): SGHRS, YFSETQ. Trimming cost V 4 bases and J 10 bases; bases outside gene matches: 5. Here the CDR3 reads CASSMDRGGQYF. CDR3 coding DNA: TGCGCCAGCAGCATGGACAGGGGGGGACAGTACTTC.

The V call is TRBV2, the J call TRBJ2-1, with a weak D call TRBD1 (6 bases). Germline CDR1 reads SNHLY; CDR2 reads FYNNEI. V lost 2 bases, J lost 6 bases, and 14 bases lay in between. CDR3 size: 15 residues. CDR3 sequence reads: CASSESQGKGNEQFF. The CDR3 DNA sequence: TGTGCCAGCAGTGAAAGTCAGGGGAAGGGCAATGAGCAGTTCTTC.

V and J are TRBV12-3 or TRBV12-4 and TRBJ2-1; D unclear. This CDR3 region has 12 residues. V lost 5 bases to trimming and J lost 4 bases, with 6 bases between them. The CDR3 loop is CASSPFYNEQFF. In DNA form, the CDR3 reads TGTGCCAGCAGTCCTTTTTACAATGAGCAGTTCTTC.

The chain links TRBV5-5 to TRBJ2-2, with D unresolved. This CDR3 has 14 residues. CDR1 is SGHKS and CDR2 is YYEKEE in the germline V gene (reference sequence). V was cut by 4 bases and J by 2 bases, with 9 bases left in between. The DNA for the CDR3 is TGTGCCAGCAGCCTAGATACAAACACCGGGGAGCTGTTTTTT. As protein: CASSLDTNTGELFF.

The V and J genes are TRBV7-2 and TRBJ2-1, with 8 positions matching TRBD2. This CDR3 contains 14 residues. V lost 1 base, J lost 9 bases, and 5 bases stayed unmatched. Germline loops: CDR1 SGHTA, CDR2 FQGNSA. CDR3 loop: CASSLGRTSIEQFF. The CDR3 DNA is TGTGCCAGCAGCTTAGGCAGGACTAGCATTGAGCAGTTCTTC.

The CDR3 DNA reads as TGTGCCAGCAGCCCAGGTTTTGGGACAGGGGGCGCAGATACGCAGTATTTT. The encoded protein is CASSPGFGTGGADTQYF. The chain recombines TRBV14 with TRBJ2-3; the match to TRBD1 covers 12 bases. The trim removed 4 bases at V and 4 bases at J, leaving 9 bases unmatched. The CDR3 is made up of 17 amino acids. Germline-derived CDR1 and CDR2 are SGHDN and FVKESK.

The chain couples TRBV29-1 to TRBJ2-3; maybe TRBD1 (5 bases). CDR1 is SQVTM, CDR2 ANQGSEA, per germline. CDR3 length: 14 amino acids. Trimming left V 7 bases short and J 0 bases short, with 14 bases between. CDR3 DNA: TGCAGCGCCTCTGACAGACTTAGCACAGATACGCAGTATTTT. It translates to CSASDRLSTDTQYF.

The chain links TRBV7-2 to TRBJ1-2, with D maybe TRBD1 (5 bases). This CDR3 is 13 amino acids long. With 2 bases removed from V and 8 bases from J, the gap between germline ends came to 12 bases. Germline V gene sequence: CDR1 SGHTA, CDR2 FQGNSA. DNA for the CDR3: TGTGCCAGCAGCTTATTCAGGGATCAAGGCTACACCTTC. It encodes CASSLFRDQGYTF.

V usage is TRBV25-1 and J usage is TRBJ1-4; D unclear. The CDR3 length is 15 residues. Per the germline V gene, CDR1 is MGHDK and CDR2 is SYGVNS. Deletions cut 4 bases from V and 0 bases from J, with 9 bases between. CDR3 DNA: TGTGCCAGCAGTGTGACCGGGACAACTAATGAAAAACTGTTTTTT. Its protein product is CASSVTGTTNEKLFF.

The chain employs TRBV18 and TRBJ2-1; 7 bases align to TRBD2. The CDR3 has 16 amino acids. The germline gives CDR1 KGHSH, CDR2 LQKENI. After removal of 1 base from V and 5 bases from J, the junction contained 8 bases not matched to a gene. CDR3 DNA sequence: TGTGCCAGCTCACCACGAAGGAGCGGGGCCGACAATGAGCAGTTCTTC. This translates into CASSPRRSGADNEQFF. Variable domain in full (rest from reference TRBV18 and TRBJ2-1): NAGVMQNPRHLVRRRGQEARLRCSPMKGHSHVYWYRQLPEEGLKFMVYLQKENIIDESGMPKERFSAEFPKEGPSILRIQQVVRGDSAAYFCASSPRRSGADNEQFFGPGTRLTVL.

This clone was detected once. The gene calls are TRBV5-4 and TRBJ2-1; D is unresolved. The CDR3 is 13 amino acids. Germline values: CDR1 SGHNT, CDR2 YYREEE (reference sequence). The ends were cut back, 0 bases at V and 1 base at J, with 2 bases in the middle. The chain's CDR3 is CASSLVSYNEQFF. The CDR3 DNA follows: TGTGCCAGCAGCTTGGTATCCTACAATGAGCAGTTCTTC.

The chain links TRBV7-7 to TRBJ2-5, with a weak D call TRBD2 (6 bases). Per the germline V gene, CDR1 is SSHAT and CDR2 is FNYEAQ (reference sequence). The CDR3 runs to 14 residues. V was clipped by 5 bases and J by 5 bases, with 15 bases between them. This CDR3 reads CASSPEGGGETQYF. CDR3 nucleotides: TGTGCCAGCAGCCCAGAAGGTGGAGGGGAGACCCAGTACTTC.

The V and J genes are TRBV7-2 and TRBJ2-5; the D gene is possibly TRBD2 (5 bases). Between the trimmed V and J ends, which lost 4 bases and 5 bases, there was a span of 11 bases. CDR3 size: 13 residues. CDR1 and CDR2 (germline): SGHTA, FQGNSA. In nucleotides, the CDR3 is TGTGCCAGCAGCTCAAGATCGGGGGAGACCCAGTACTTC. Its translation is CASSSRSGETQYF.